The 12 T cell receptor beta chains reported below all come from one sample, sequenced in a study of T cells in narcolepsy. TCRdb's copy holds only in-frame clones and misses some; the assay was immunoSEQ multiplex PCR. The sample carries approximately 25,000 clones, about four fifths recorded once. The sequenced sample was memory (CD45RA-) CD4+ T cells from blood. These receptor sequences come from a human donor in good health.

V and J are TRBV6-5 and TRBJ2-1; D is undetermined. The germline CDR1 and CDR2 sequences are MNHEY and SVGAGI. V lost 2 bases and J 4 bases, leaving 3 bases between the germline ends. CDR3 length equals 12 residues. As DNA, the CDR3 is TGTGCCAGCAGTTACCAGTACAATGAGCAGTTCTTC. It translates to CASSYQYNEQFF.

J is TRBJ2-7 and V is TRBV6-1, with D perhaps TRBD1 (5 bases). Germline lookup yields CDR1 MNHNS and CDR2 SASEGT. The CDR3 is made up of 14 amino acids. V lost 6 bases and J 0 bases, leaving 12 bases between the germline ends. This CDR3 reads CASSSGHNSYEQYF. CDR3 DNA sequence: TGTGCCAGCAGCTCCGGACATAACTCCTACGAGCAGTACTTC.

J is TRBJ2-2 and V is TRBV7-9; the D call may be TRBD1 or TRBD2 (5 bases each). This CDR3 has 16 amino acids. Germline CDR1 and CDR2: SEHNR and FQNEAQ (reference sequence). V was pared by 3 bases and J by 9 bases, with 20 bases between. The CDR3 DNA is TGTGCCAGCAGCTTTGGGACCGGGACCAAACGCCGGGAGCTGTTTTTT. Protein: CASSFGTGTKRRELFF.

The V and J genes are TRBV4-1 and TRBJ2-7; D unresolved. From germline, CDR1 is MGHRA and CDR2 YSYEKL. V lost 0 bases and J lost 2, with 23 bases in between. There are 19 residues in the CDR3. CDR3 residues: CASSQEGSSPRVTPYEQYF. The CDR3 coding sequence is TGCGCCAGCAGCCAAGAGGGCTCCAGCCCCCGGGTTACCCCCTACGAGCAGTACTTC.

This chain's CDR3 is CASSLSSSGGSHYYEQYF. CDR3 DNA: TGCGCCAGCAGCCTCTCCTCGTCTGGGGGTTCTCACTACTACGAGCAGTACTTC. V gene TRBV4-1 combines with J gene TRBJ2-7; D possibly uses TRBD1 or TRBD2 (5 bases each). This CDR3 is 18 amino acids long. CDR1 and CDR2 (germline): MGHRA, YSYEKL. Trimming shortened V by 4 bases and J by 3 bases, and 25 bases separated the two germline ends.

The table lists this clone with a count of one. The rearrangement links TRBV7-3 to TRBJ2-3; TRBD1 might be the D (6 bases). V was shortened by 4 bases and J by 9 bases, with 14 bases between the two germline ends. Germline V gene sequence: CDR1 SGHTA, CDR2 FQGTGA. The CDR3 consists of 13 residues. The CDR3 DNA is TGTGCCAGCAGCTCCGCTGGGCAGGGGACGCAGTATTTT. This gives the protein CASSSAGQGTQYF.

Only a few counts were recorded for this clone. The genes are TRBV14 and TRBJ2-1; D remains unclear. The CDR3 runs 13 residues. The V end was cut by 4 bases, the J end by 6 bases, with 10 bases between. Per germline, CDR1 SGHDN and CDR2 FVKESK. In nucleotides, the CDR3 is TGTGCCAGCAGCCTTCAGATAAGCAATGAGCAGTTCTTC. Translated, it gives CASSLQISNEQFF.

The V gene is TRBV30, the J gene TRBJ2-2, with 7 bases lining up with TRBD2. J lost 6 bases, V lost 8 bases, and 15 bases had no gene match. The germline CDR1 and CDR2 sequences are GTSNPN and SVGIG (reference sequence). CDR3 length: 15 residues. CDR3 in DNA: TGTGCCCACAATACCGTACCGGGGGGTCCCGGGGAGCTGTTTTTT. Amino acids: CAHNTVPGGPGELFF. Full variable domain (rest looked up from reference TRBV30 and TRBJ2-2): SQTIHQWPATLVQPVGSPLSLECTVEGTSNPNLYWYRQAAGRGLQLLFYSVGIGQISSEVPQNLSASRPQDRQFILSSKKLLLSDSGFYLCAHNTVPGGPGELFFGEGSRLTVL.

CDR3 nucleotides: TGTGCCAGCAGCTTAACTTTTTCCGGCCTCCCTGCAAATGAGCAGTTCTTC. It codes for CASSLTFSGLPANEQFF. The chain links TRBV11-2 to TRBJ2-1; D ambiguous. The CDR3 is 17 amino acids. The V gene lost 2 bases and the J gene lost 7 bases, with 21 bases spanning the gap. Germline CDR1 is SGHAT and CDR2 is FQNNGV. Supplemented by reference TRBV11-2 and TRBJ2-1, the full variable domain reads EAGVAQSPRYKIIEKRQSVAFWCNPISGHATLYWYQQILGQGPKLLIQFQNNGVVDDSQLPKDRFSAERLKGVDSTLKIQPAKLEDSAVYLCASSLTFSGLPANEQFFGPGTRLTVL.

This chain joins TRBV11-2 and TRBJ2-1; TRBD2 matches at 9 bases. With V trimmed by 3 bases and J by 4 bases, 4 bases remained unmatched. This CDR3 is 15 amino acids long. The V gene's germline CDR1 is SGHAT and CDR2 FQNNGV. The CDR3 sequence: CASSFTSGPYNEQFF. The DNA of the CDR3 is TGTGCCAGCAGCTTTACTAGCGGGCCATACAATGAGCAGTTCTTC.

CDR3 amino acids: CASSEEDGGGGDTGELFF. CDR3 coding DNA: TGTGCCAGCAGTGAAGAAGATGGTGGAGGGGGCGACACCGGGGAGCTGTTTTTT. The rearrangement uses TRBV25-1 and TRBJ2-2, with D tentatively TRBD1 (7 bases). V was pared by 2 bases and J by 3 bases, with 19 bases between. Germline CDR1 is MGHDK and CDR2 is SYGVNS. The CDR3 consists of 18 residues.

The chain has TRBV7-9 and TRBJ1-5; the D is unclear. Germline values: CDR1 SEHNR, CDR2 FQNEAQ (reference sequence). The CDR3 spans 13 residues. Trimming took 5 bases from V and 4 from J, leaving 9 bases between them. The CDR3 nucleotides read TGTGCCAGCAGCGACGGGTCAAATCAGCCCCAGCATTTT. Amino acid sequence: CASSDGSNQPQHF.